The source of this TCR beta chain is a study of control samples from healthy donors and cancer patients. V was cut by 0 bases and J by 4 bases, with 16 bases left in between. CDR1 is SGHDT and CDR2 is YYEEEE in the germline V gene. The CDR3 length is 16 residues. Clones were read by immunoSEQ multiplex PCR, and TCRdb kept only the in-frame ones, dropping some. The repertoire consists of some 140,000 clones, with about 94% occurring once and the leading ten covering about 5.6%. This chain uses TRBV5-6 with TRBJ1-1, with a tentative D call TRBD1 (5 bases). The sample taken for sequencing was blood. The origin of this receptor is a middle-aged man in good health. The CDR3 bases are TGTGCCAGCAGCTTGGGGGCAGGGTACACGGGCACTGAAGCTTTCTTT. This gives the protein CASSLGAGYTGTEAFF. The full variable domain, rest sourced from reference TRBV5-6 and TRBJ1-1, is DAGVTQSPTHLIKTRGQQVTLRCSPKSGHDTVSWYQQALGQGPQFIFQYYEEEERQRGNFPDRFSGHQFPNYSSELNVNALLLGDSALYLCASSLGAGYTGTEAFFGQGTRLTVV.